This record concerns one T cell receptor beta chain sequence. This sample stems from a study of T cell clonotyping in hematopoietic cell transplantation. Study overall: Pretransplant recipient samples were taken after cytoreduction.

Only in-frame clones appear in the TCRdb table, and some are missing; sequencing was by immunoSEQ multiplex PCR. The table lists over 10,000 clones, 65% to 85% of them singletons. Specified time point: recipient sample about 28 days before transplant, after cytoreduction. Samples: about 28 days before transplant, then days 30, 100 and 180 after. The V gene's germline CDR1 is SGHRS and CDR2 YFSETQ. The CDR3 is 16 residues long. V lost 3 bases and J 2 bases, leaving 16 bases between the germline ends. The material was peripheral blood mononuclear cells, obtained before stem cell transplant. This rearrangement joins TRBV5-1 to TRBJ2-3, with D unresolved. This TCR was recovered from a man aged 60 to 69 with acute myeloid leukemia. Some clones in this sample may be carry-over from other donors' samples. Here the CDR3 reads CASSWSGRPTTDTQYF. The CDR3 coding sequence is TGCGCCAGCAGCTGGTCTGGGCGGCCCACCACAGATACGCAGTATTTT.